The entry that follows covers one T cell receptor (beta chain) sequence. The data were taken from a study of technical replicates of blood from several donors. Some clones are missing from TCRdb's copy, which holds only in-frame ones; the method was immunoSEQ multiplex PCR. The sample lists 60,000 to 90,000 clones, approximately 96% occurring once. Germline values: CDR1 SGHAT, CDR2 FQNNGV. V lost 3 bases to trimming and J lost 5 bases, with 7 bases between them. The CDR3 runs to 12 residues. The TCR sequence derives from a human donor in good health. The chain uses TRBV11-2 and TRBJ1-1; D perhaps matches TRBD1 (5 bases). The sample taken for sequencing was T cells isolated from PBMCs. The CDR3 region is CASSLSGTEAFF. In nucleotides, the CDR3 is TGTGCCAGCAGCTTGTCAGGGACTGAAGCTTTCTTT.